This TCR beta chain was identified in a study of blood T cell repertoires in COVID-19. The wider study: Some COVID-19 samples were acute and others convalescent; all came from the United States, Italy and Spain.

CDR1 is MDHEN, CDR2 SYDVKM, per germline. This CDR3 comprises 14 residues. The ends were cut back, 7 bases at V and 1 base at J, with 10 bases in the middle. Original processing methods: Nucleated cell number was recorded as an estimate derived from reference gene primer amplification. Assay used: immunoSEQ multiplex PCR; TCRdb lists only in-frame clones, some missing. The V and J calls and clone size come from that table; D and trimming were worked out from the DNA. The sample records 120,000 to 150,000 clones, 88% being singletons. The chain employs TRBV28 and TRBJ2-2; D possibly corresponds to TRBD2 (6 bases). This receptor was identified in a human donor in a cohort sampled during active COVID-19. Source material: peripheral blood. In DNA, the CDR3 is TGTGCCAGCACCATGGGGGGGAACACCGGGGAGCTGTTTTTT. Translating gives CASTMGGNTGELFF.